The entry below gives a single TCR beta chain sequence along with its context. What it binds is unknown. These data come from a study of Graves' ophthalmopathy and Graves' hyperthyroidism. Study summary: Peripheral blood was gathered at the point of initial diagnosis, before any treatment started. Findings and limits, study-wide: This model predicted ophthalmopathy progression (sensitivity 70% to 71%, specificity 72% to 85%).

CDR1 is SGHAT and CDR2 is FQNNGV in the germline V gene. The V end lost 6 bases, the J end lost 1 base, and 21 bases lay between the germline ends. The CDR3 is made up of 17 amino acids. TCR beta CDR3 amplification used RNA transcripts. RT-PCR was first run with HTBI primers, then multiplex PCR in a second round. TCRdb used MiXCR to reprocess the multiplex PCR reads, holding one entry per CDR3 protein. The repertoire has 340,000 or so distinct CDR3 sequences, 15% to 20% of them found once; the top ten carry 9% to 15%. The authors diagnosed from clinical symptoms, serum thyroxine, TRAb, thyroid ultrasound and orbital computed tomography.

The TCR sequence derives from an adult man with Graves' ophthalmopathy. The sample taken for sequencing was peripheral blood. The V and J genes are TRBV11-2 and TRBJ1-1; D is perhaps TRBD1 (5 bases). Written as DNA, the CDR3 is TGTGCCAGCAGGAATCGCAACTGGGGGACCGAGAACACTGAAGCTTTCTTT. This sequence encodes CASRNRNWGTENTEAFF.